A single T cell receptor beta chain is shown here with its context. The antigen is not known. This sample was taken from a study of shared clonotypes between healthy human individuals. Overall study findings and caveats: Naive subsets usually exceeded memory subsets in estimated richness. For naive CD4 cells, approximately 5% of clonotypes were shared across a few donors. When compared with the clonotypes that were shared by all four sorted-subset donors, the non-shared clonotypes turned out to have lower generation probabilities.

Libraries were prepared by immunoSEQ multiplex PCR; TCRdb keeps only in-frame clonotypes and omits some of them. The sample has approximately 2,300,000 clones, 85% to 95% seen once; the top ten hold about 0.41%. Germline V gene data show CDR1 as WSHSY and CDR2 as SAAADI. Trimming pared 7 bases from V and 0 bases from J, leaving 9 bases between. This CDR3 is built from 13 residues. This receptor was taken from a man between 18 and 35 years old in good health. Some clones in this sample may be carry-over from other donors' samples. The sample consisted of naive CD4+ T cells from PBMCs. Subset: CD45RA+ positively selected. The chain joins TRBV10-2 to TRBJ1-2, with D hard to call. For the CDR3, the DNA is TGCGCCAGCACGGGCAGCCCTAACTATGGCTACACCTTC. Protein sequence: CASTGSPNYGYTF.